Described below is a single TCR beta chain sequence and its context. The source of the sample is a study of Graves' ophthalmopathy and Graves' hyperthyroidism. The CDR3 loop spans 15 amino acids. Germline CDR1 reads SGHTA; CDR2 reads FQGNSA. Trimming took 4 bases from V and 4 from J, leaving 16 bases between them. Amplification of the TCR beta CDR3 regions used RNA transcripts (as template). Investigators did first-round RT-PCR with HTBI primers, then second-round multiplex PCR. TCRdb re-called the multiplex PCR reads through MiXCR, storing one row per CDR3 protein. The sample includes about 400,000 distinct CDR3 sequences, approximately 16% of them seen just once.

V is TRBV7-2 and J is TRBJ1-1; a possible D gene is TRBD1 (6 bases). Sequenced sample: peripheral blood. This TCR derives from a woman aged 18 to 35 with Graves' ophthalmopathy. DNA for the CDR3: TGTGCCAGCAGCTCATACTCGACAGGTCGCACTGAAGCTTTCTTT. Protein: CASSSYSTGRTEAFF.